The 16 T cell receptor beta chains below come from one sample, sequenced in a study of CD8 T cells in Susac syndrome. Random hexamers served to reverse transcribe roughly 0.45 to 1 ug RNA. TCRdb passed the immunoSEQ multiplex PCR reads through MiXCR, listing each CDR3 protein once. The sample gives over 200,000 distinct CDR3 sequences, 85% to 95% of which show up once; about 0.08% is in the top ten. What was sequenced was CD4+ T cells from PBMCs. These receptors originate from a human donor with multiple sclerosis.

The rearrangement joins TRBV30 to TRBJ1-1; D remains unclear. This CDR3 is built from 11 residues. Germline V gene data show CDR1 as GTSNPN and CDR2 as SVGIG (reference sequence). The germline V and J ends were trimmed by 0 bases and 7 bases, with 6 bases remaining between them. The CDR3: CAWSVRVEAFF. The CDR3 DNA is TGTGCCTGGAGTGTAAGGGTTGAAGCTTTCTTT.

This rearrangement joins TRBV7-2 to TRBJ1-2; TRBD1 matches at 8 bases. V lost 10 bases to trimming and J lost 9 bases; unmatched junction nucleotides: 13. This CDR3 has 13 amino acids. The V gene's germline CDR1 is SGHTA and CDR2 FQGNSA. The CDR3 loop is CAKAPGQALSYTF. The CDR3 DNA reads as TGTGCCAAAGCACCGGGACAGGCCCTTAGCTACACCTTC.

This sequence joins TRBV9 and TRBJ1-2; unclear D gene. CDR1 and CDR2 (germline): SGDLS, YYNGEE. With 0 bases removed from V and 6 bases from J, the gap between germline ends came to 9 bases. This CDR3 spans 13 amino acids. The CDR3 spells CASSVDWGNGYTF. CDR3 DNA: TGTGCCAGCAGCGTAGACTGGGGAAATGGCTACACCTTC.

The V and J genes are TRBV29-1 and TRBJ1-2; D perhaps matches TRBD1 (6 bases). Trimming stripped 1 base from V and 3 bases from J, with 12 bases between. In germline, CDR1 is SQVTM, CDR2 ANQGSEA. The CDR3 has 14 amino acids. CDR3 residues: CSVEAQGRYYGYTF. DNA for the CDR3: TGCAGCGTTGAAGCCCAGGGGCGTTACTATGGCTACACCTTC.

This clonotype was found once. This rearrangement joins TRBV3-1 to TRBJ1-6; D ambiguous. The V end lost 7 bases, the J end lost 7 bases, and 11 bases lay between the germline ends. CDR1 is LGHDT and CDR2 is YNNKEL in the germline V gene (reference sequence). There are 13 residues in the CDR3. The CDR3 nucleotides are TGTGCCAGCACCTCGAGAGGGAATTCACCCCTCCACTTT. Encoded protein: CASTSRGNSPLHF.

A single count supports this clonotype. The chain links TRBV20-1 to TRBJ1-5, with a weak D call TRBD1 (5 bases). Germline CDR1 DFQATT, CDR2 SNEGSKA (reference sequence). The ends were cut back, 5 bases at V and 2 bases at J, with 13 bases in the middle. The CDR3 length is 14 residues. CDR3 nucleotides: TGCAGTGCTTCAAGCTTCAGGGGCAATCAGCCCCAGCATTTT. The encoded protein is CSASSFRGNQPQHF.

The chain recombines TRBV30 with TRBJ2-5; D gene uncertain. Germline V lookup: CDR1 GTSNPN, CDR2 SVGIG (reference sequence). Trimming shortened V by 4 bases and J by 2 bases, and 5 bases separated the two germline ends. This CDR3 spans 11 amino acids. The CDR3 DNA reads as TGTGCCTGGAAAGGGCAAGAGACCCAGTACTTC. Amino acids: CAWKGQETQYF.

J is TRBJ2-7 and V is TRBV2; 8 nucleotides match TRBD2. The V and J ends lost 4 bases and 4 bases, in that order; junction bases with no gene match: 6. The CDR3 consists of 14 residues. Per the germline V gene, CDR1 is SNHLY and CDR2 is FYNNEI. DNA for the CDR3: TGTGCCAGCAGTGTTCGGCTAGCGGGTTACGAGCAGTACGTC. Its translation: CASSVRLAGYEQYV.

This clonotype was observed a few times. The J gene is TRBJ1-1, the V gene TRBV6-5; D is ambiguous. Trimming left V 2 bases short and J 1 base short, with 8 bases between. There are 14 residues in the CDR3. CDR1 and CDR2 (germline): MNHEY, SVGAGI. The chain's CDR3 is CASSYIRQNTEAFF. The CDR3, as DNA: TGTGCCAGCAGTTACATACGGCAGAACACTGAAGCTTTCTTT.

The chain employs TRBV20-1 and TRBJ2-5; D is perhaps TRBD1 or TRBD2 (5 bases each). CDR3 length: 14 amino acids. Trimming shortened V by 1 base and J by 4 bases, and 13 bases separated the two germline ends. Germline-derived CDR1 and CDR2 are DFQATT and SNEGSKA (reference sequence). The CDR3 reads CSARGGSEGETQYF. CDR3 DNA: TGCAGTGCTAGAGGGGGCTCCGAGGGAGAGACCCAGTACTTC.

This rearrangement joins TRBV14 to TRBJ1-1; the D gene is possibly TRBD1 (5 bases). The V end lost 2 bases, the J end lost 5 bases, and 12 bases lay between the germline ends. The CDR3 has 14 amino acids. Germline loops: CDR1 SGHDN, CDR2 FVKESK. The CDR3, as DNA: TGTGCCAGCAGCCAACGTGAGGGGCGTACTGAAGCTTTCTTT. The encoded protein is CASSQREGRTEAFF.

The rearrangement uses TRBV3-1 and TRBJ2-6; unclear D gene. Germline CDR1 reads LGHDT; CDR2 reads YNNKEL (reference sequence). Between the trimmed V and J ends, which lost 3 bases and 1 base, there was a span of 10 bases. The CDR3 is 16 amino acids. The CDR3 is CASSQALASGANVLTF. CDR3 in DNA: TGTGCCAGCAGCCAGGCGTTGGCTTCTGGGGCCAACGTCCTGACTTTC.

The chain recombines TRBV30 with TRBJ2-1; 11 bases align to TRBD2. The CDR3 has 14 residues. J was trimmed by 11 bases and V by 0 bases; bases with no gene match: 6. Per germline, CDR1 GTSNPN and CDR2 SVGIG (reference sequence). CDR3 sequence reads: CAWSVSLAGGQQFF. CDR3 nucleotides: TGTGCCTGGAGTGTCAGTCTAGCGGGGGGTCAGCAGTTCTTC.

The CDR3 DNA is TGCGCCAGCAGCGGCAGGGGTGACACTGAAGCTTTCTTT. This translates into CASSGRGDTEAFF. The J gene is TRBJ1-1, the V gene TRBV5-1, with a weak D call TRBD1 (6 bases). V lost 4 bases to trimming and J lost 3 bases, with 10 bases between them. The germline V gene encodes CDR1 SGHRS and CDR2 YFSETQ. The length of the CDR3 is 13 residues.

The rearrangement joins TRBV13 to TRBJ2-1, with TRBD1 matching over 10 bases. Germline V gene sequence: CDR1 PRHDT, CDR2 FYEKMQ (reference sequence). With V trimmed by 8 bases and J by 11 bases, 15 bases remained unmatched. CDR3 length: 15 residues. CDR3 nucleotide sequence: TGTGCCAGCTCCCCTACCTCCGGGACAGGGGCCCAGCAGTTCTTC. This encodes CASSPTSGTGAQQFF.

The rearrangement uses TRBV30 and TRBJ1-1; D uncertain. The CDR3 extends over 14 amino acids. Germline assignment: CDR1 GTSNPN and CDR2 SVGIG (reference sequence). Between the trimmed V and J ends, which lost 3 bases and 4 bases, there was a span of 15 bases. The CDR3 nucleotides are TGTGCCTGGAGCCCGCCCACCTTGACCACTGAAGCTTTCTTT. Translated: CAWSPPTLTTEAFF.